Sequencing of this TCR beta chain was carried out in a study of blood T cells in healthy people across ages. Study-wide results and limits: Long-lived donors exceeded aged donors in naive CD4+ cells and diversity. Unsorted PBMCs prevented conclusive naive versus antigen-experienced comparison.

The sample, around 9.9 milliliters of peripheral blood, was drawn from each donor. This clonotype has ten or more counts. Its antigen is currently unknown. A second roughly 6 to 12 cycle PCR used barcoded and J-beta primers. In TCRdb, the 5' RACE reads were re-called with MiXCR into one record per CDR3 protein. The table records under 950,000 distinct CDR3 sequences, about a fifth of them present only once. With 2 bases removed from V and 3 bases from J, the gap between germline ends came to 12 bases. The CDR3 is made up of 15 amino acids. CDR1 is SEHNR, CDR2 FQNEAQ, per germline (reference sequence). J is TRBJ2-3 and V is TRBV7-9; perhaps TRBD2 as D (6 bases). The sample taken for sequencing was blood. This receptor was identified in a man in his sixties or seventies in good health. CDR3 bases: TGTGCCAGCAGCTTACGGGACTCTTGGACAGATACGCAGTATTTT. This sequence encodes CASSLRDSWTDTQYF.